This T cell receptor beta chain was sequenced during a study of identical twins. The table lists this clonotype with a few counts. No antigen is known for it. Study findings and constraints: The models gave estimates that fell short of the out-of-frame TCR alpha sharing seen in monozygotic twins.

The CDR3 covers 18 residues. Germline V gives CDR1 LGHDT, CDR2 YNNKEL (reference sequence). Trimming at V came to 1 base and at J to 9 bases, leaving 15 bases not matched to a gene. TCRdb reprocessed the 5' RACE reads with MiXCR, giving one entry per CDR3 protein. The data show hundreds of thousands of distinct CDR3 sequences, over 5% seen once. The TCR was taken from a man between 18 and 29 years old in good health. Input material: naive T cells sorted from blood. The gene calls are TRBV3-1 and TRBJ2-1, with TRBD2 identical over 10 bases. In DNA form, the CDR3 reads TGTGCCAGCAGCCAAGGCGAGCGGGAGGGCCATTTTGTACGTGAGCAGTTCTTC. Translated: CASSQGEREGHFVREQFF.